The 22 T cell receptor beta chains given below trace back to one sample, sequenced in a study of type 1 regulatory T cells (dated by TCRdb to the early 2020s). The sequencer listed for this sample is Illumina MiSeq. TCRdb redid the processing of the public reads, applying fastp at Q25 and MiXCR, and retained in-frame beta chains. Duplicate CDR3 protein sequences are folded into a single record with the most common DNA and genes. In all, the sample holds about 97,000 distinct CDR3 sequences, and roughly 30% of those were seen once. The top ten hold around 2.2% of the sample. Sequencing was performed on CD4+ T cells, either the whole sample or a sorted fraction (not recorded which). The receptor set was obtained from a human donor in good health.

The chain uses TRBV7-9 and TRBJ2-7; D might be TRBD1 (6 bases). Per germline, CDR1 SEHNR and CDR2 FQNEAQ (reference sequence). The V end lost 0 bases, the J end lost 3 bases, and 9 bases lay between the germline ends. This CDR3 is built from 14 residues. The chain's CDR3 is CASSLAVGGYEQYF. In DNA form, the CDR3 reads TGTGCCAGCAGCTTAGCAGTAGGGGGCTACGAGCAGTACTTC. The full variable domain, rest sourced from reference TRBV7-9 and TRBJ2-7, is DTGVSQNPRHKITKRGQNVTFRCDPISEHNRLYWYRQTLGQGPEFLTYFQNEAQLEKSRLLSDRFSAERPKGSFSTLEIQRTEQGDSAMYLCASSLAVGGYEQYFGPGTRLTVT.

J is TRBJ2-1 and V is TRBV13, with TRBD2 as a possible D gene (6 bases). The CDR3 totals 16 residues. Germline V gives CDR1 PRHDT, CDR2 FYEKMQ (reference sequence). The germline V and J ends were trimmed by 5 bases and 4 bases, with 18 bases remaining between them. CDR3 nucleotides: TGTGCCAGCAGCCTCGAAGCTAGCGAGCGTTACAATGAGCAGTTCTTC. It is translated as CASSLEASERYNEQFF.

This clonotype was picked up a small number of times. V and J are TRBV7-2 and TRBJ2-3; the D gene is possibly TRBD2 (6 bases). Germline loops: CDR1 SGHTA, CDR2 FQGNSA. This CDR3 is 15 amino acids long. Trimming took 7 bases from V and 2 from J, leaving 16 bases between them. CDR3 in amino acids: CASIPSSGFTDTQYF. The CDR3, as DNA: TGTGCCAGCATCCCCAGTAGCGGTTTCACAGATACGCAGTATTTT.

The chain joins TRBV19 to TRBJ2-2, with 10 bases matching TRBD2. The J segment lost 8 bases and the V segment lost 2 bases, leaving 14 bases of the junction unmatched. CDR3 length equals 18 residues. Germline CDR1 and CDR2: LNHDA and SQIVND (reference sequence). The CDR3 nucleotides are TGTGCCAGTAGTATACTTCCTCTAGCGGGGGCCCCCACGGGGGAGCTGTTTTTT. The encoded protein is CASSILPLAGAPTGELFF.

This clonotype turned up a few times. This chain connects TRBV2 to TRBJ2-1, with D perhaps TRBD2 (5 bases). The CDR3 totals 14 residues. The germline gives CDR1 SNHLY, CDR2 FYNNEI. Trimming cost V 4 bases and J 6 bases, with 13 bases left between them. Written as DNA, the CDR3 is TGTGCCAGCAGTGGTCTCAGCGGCCGCAATGAGCAGTTCTTC. Translating gives CASSGLSGRNEQFF.

This clonotype was detected a few times. In nucleotides, the CDR3 is TGTGCCAGCGGAATAGCGGGAGGGGATCCTAGCACAGATACGCAGTATTTT. Its protein product is CASGIAGGDPSTDTQYF. The chain employs TRBV7-2 and TRBJ2-3; 11 bases align to TRBD2. V was clipped by 8 bases and J by 0 bases; unmatched bases: 10. Germline lookup yields CDR1 SGHTA and CDR2 FQGNSA. CDR3 length: 17 amino acids.

The chain couples TRBV4-2 to TRBJ1-2, with TRBD1 as a possible D gene (5 bases). From germline, CDR1 is LGHNA and CDR2 YNFKEQ. This CDR3 contains 16 residues. The V gene lost 0 bases and the J gene lost 1 base, with 12 bases spanning the gap. DNA for the CDR3: TGTGCCAGCAGCCAAGAGATCCAGGGAGGTAACTATGGCTACACCTTC. Amino acid sequence: CASSQEIQGGNYGYTF.

This rearrangement joins TRBV29-1 to TRBJ2-1; tentative D call: TRBD2 (5 bases). The CDR3 runs to 15 residues. CDR1 SQVTM and CDR2 ANQGSEA come from the germline V gene. V was pared by 0 bases and J by 7 bases, with 16 bases between. CDR3 in DNA: TGCAGCGTTGAAGAGGGCACTCGGACGGGGAATGAGCAGTTCTTC. Amino acid sequence: CSVEEGTRTGNEQFF.

The chain combines TRBV20-1 with TRBJ1-5; 9 bases match TRBD1. Germline V lookup: CDR1 DFQATT, CDR2 SNEGSKA (reference sequence). Trimming took 6 bases from V and 0 from J; bases not matched to a gene: 3. This CDR3 contains 14 residues. The CDR3 sequence is CSADRGYSNQPQHF. The CDR3 DNA reads TGCAGTGCGGACAGGGGCTATAGCAATCAGCCCCAGCATTTT.

The V gene is TRBV19, the J gene TRBJ1-2; 8 bases match TRBD1. The trim removed 3 bases at V and 7 bases at J, leaving 4 bases unmatched. This CDR3 region has 13 residues. Germline V CDR1 and CDR2: LNHDA, SQIVND (reference sequence). CDR3 nucleotide sequence: TGTGCCAGTAGTATTGGACAGGGCGGTGGCTACACCTTC. Protein: CASSIGQGGGYTF.

This chain uses TRBV18 with TRBJ2-7; D may be TRBD1 (5 bases). The CDR3 is made up of 13 amino acids. In germline, CDR1 is KGHSH, CDR2 LQKENI. V was shortened by 5 bases and J by 3 bases, with 11 bases between the two germline ends. The chain's CDR3 is CASSETEIYEQYF. In nucleotides, the CDR3 is TGTGCCAGCTCAGAGACAGAGATCTACGAGCAGTACTTC.

V is TRBV5-1 and J is TRBJ1-2; D ambiguous. Trimming stripped 4 bases from V and 4 bases from J, with 14 bases between. CDR3 length: 14 residues. CDR1 SGHRS and CDR2 YFSETQ come from the germline V gene. The CDR3 spells CASSPDGTSYGYTF. CDR3 coding DNA: TGCGCCAGCAGCCCGGACGGAACCTCCTATGGCTACACCTTC.

To note about this clonotype: The CDR3 ends on some other residue instead of the conserved phenylalanine or tryptophan, so this is likely a read error. The genes are TRBV25-1 and TRBJ2-2; D gene uncertain. In germline, CDR1 is MGHDK, CDR2 SYGVNS. The CDR3 has 12 amino acids. Trimming removed 6 bases from V and 3 bases from J, with 5 bases in between. CDR3 sequence reads: CASSDYTGELFL. The DNA of the CDR3 is TGTGCCAGCAGCGATTACACCGGGGAGCTGTTTTTG.

J is TRBJ2-2 and V is TRBV30, with D possibly TRBD1 on 5 matching bases. CDR3 size: 14 residues. Trimming cost V 1 base and J 13 bases, with 19 bases left between them. Germline assignment: CDR1 GTSNPN and CDR2 SVGIG (reference sequence). The CDR3 loop reads CAWSEGLDQMGLFF. Written as DNA, the CDR3 is TGTGCCTGGAGTGAGGGGCTAGATCAAATGGGGCTGTTTTTT.

This sequence joins TRBV20-1 and TRBJ2-2; tentative D call: TRBD2 (6 bases). There are 15 residues in the CDR3. CDR1 is DFQATT, CDR2 SNEGSKA, per germline (reference sequence). V was trimmed by 0 bases and J by 0 bases, leaving 8 bases between them. This chain's CDR3 is CSARDGGTNTGELFF. CDR3 nucleotides: TGCAGTGCTAGAGATGGAGGGACGAACACCGGGGAGCTGTTTTTT.

This clonotype was detected only a few times. The rearrangement links TRBV24-1 to TRBJ2-6, with D possibly being TRBD1 (5 bases). Germline loops: CDR1 KGHDR, CDR2 SFDVKD. V shed 1 base and J shed 2 bases, with 8 bases lying between them. The CDR3 is 16 residues long. The CDR3 region is CATSDFRGPGANVLTF. As DNA, the CDR3 is TGTGCCACCAGTGATTTTAGGGGCCCTGGGGCCAACGTCCTGACTTTC.

This chain uses TRBV11-2 with TRBJ2-7; TRBD2 agrees at 10 bases. This CDR3 has 17 amino acids. Losses at the gene ends were 4 bases for V and 3 bases for J; bases not matched to a gene: 12. Germline V gene lookup returns CDR1 SGHAT and CDR2 FQNNGV. CDR3 amino acids: CASSSIQRAGGGYEQYF. CDR3 sequence (DNA): TGTGCCAGCAGCTCGATACAGAGAGCGGGAGGGGGCTACGAGCAGTACTTC.

This clonotype was observed a handful of times. V gene TRBV5-1 combines with J gene TRBJ1-1; D possibly corresponds to TRBD1 (6 bases). Between the trimmed V and J ends, which lost 2 bases and 11 bases, there was a span of 13 bases. This CDR3 has 12 residues. From germline, CDR1 is SGHRS and CDR2 YFSETQ. CDR3 DNA: TGCGCCAGCAGCTTAGACAGGCTCGGGGCTTTCTTT. Translation gives CASSLDRLGAFF.

The chain combines TRBV29-1 with TRBJ2-7; tentatively, D is TRBD1 (6 bases). The CDR3 loop spans 12 amino acids. Between the trimmed V and J ends, which lost 4 bases and 6 bases, there was a span of 13 bases. Germline loops: CDR1 SQVTM, CDR2 ANQGSEA. This chain's CDR3 is CSVGIQGLEQYF. CDR3 nucleotide sequence: TGCAGCGTTGGGATACAGGGCCTCGAGCAGTACTTC.

In its sample, this clonotype was seen a few times. The chain employs TRBV20-1 and TRBJ1-4; D not certain. Trimming pared 0 bases from V and 8 bases from J, leaving 10 bases between. CDR3 length: 13 residues. Germline assignment: CDR1 DFQATT and CDR2 SNEGSKA (reference sequence). CDR3 coding DNA: TGCAGTGCTAGAGAGCCCGGAGGGGAAAAACTGTTTTTT. Amino acid sequence: CSAREPGGEKLFF.

Concerning this clonotype itself: This may stem from a read error, because a much larger clone lies one nucleotide away. The chain links TRBV24-1 to TRBJ2-3, with D unresolved. The CDR3 has 15 residues. From germline, CDR1 is KGHDR and CDR2 SFDVKD. The CDR3 is CATCDNTELEDTQYF. The CDR3 DNA is TGTGCCACCTGTGATAACACGGAGTTGGAAGATACGCAGTATTTT.

In this sample, this clonotype turned up a few times. The chain uses TRBV27 and TRBJ2-4, with TRBD2 matching over 10 bases. CDR3 size: 18 residues. V trimming: 4 bases; J trimming: 0 bases; junction bases outside the gene matches: 9. CDR1 is MNHEY, CDR2 SMNVEV, per germline (reference sequence). CDR3 amino acids: CASSYLAGGGLAKNIQYF. CDR3 DNA: TGTGCCAGCAGTTACTTAGCGGGAGGAGGCCTAGCCAAAAACATTCAGTACTTC.